This T cell receptor beta chain was sequenced for a study of beta chain features in type 1 diabetes. Overall study findings and caveats: Still unanswered here is whether HLA type influences TCRB rearrangement. The study found moderately but significantly shorter TCRB CDR3s in all four CD4+ subsets of Type 1 diabetes patients.

This clone was observed once. Its antigen is not identified. The CDR3 spans 14 residues. Losses at the gene ends were 4 bases for V and 3 bases for J; bases not matched to a gene: 3. Germline CDR1 is KGHSH and CDR2 is LQKENI. Isolated RNA was reverse transcribed in full, so expressed TCRB transcripts were sequenced. Repertoires were generated with immunoSEQ multiplex PCR, while TCRdb's copy carries only in-frame clones and drops some. The table records 20,000 to 25,000 clones, less than 75% of them present only once. Specimen: stem cell memory CD4+ T cells from blood. The TCR originated in a man younger than 35 with type 1 diabetes. This chain uses TRBV18 with TRBJ1-5, with TRBD1 matching 7 bases. The DNA of the CDR3 is TGTGCCAGCTCACAAGACAGGGCCAATCAGCCCCAGCATTTT. Translation: CASSQDRANQPQHF. Combining the CDR3 with reference TRBV18 and TRBJ1-5 gives the whole variable domain NAGVMQNPRHLVRRRGQEARLRCSPMKGHSHVYWYRQLPEEGLKFMVYLQKENIIDESGMPKERFSAEFPKEGPSILRIQQVVRGDSAAYFCASSQDRANQPQHFGDGTRLSIL.